Below, 27 T cell receptor beta chains from the same sample are listed, as sequenced in a study of early T cells in non-severe SARS-CoV-2 infection. TCRdb re-called the 5' RACE reads through MiXCR, storing one row per CDR3 protein. The table shows roughly 41,000 distinct CDR3 sequences, with 4.5% to 5% occurring only once. The sample consisted of whole blood. These receptor sequences come from an adult who was a healthcare worker with PCR-confirmed SARS-CoV-2 infection or an uninfected control (not recorded which).

This clonotype was detected many times. This chain joins TRBV28 and TRBJ2-7, with D perhaps matching TRBD2 (5 bases). Germline CDR1 and CDR2: MDHEN and SYDVKM. Trimming removed 5 bases at V and 4 bases at J, with 15 bases between. This CDR3 has 14 amino acids. CDR3 in DNA: TGTGCCAGCAGTCTCCAGACTACTACATACGAGCAGTACTTC. This translates into CASSLQTTTYEQYF. Full variable domain (missing parts from reference TRBV28 and TRBJ2-7): DVKVTQSSRYLVKRTGEKVFLECVQDMDHENMFWYRQDPGLGLRLIYFSYDVKMKEKGDIPEGYSVSREKKERFSLILESASTNQTSMYLCASSLQTTTYEQYFGPGTRLTVT.

In its sample, this clonotype was seen many times. The chain combines TRBV5-6 with TRBJ2-4; TRBD1 agrees at 7 bases. Germline CDR1 and CDR2: SGHDT and YYEEEE. J gave up 5 bases and V 4 bases, and 9 bases lay outside the gene matches. The CDR3 spans 15 residues. The CDR3 loop is CASSKRQGFENIQYF. The DNA for the CDR3 is TGTGCCAGCAGCAAGCGACAGGGATTCGAAAACATTCAGTACTTC.

This clonotype was counted at least ten times. This chain joins TRBV5-5 and TRBJ2-7; D uncertain. This CDR3 comprises 15 residues. Between the trimmed V and J ends, which lost 2 bases and 7 bases, there was a span of 19 bases. Per the germline V gene, CDR1 is SGHKS and CDR2 is YYEKEE (reference sequence). CDR3 sequence (DNA): TGTGCCAGCAGCTTCTTTGACCGTATGGGCCCGGAGCAGTACTTC. This encodes CASSFFDRMGPEQYF.

This clonotype was found many times. The genes are TRBV2 and TRBJ2-1; 7 nucleotides align to TRBD2. V dropped 4 bases and J dropped 0; count of bases not matched to a gene: 3. Germline values: CDR1 SNHLY, CDR2 FYNNEI. The CDR3 length is 15 residues. Here the CDR3 reads CASSAGGSSYNEQFF. CDR3 nucleotide sequence: TGTGCCAGCAGTGCGGGGGGAAGCTCCTACAATGAGCAGTTCTTC. Full variable domain (rest looked up from reference TRBV2 and TRBJ2-1): EPEVTQTPSHQVTQMGQEVILRCVPISNHLYFYWYRQILGQKVEFLVSFYNNEISEKSEIFDDQFSVERPDGSNFTLKIRSTKLEDSAMYFCASSAGGSSYNEQFFGPGTRLTVL.

At least ten counts were recorded for this clonotype. The V gene is TRBV7-2, the J gene TRBJ1-4; TRBD1 is a possible D gene (6 bases). V lost 1 base and J lost 7, with 16 bases in between. The CDR3 contains 16 residues. Germline V lookup: CDR1 SGHTA, CDR2 FQGNSA. CDR3 in amino acids: CASSLGLGGVGEKLFF. Written as DNA, the CDR3 is TGTGCCAGCAGCTTAGGCCTAGGGGGGGTTGGTGAAAAACTGTTTTTT.

In this sample, this clonotype turned up many times. This rearrangement joins TRBV7-6 to TRBJ2-2; TRBD1 matches at 8 bases. The V gene's germline CDR1 is SGHVS and CDR2 FNYEAQ. The V gene end was trimmed by 5 bases and the J gene end by 0 bases; junction bases not matched to a gene: 11. The CDR3 runs 18 residues. The CDR3 is CASSPGTGIIANTGELFF. The CDR3 DNA is TGTGCCAGCAGCCCCGGGACAGGAATAATCGCGAACACCGGGGAGCTGTTTTTT.

The V gene is TRBV18, the J gene TRBJ2-5; D unclear. CDR3 length: 12 residues. V was clipped by 1 base and J by 2 bases, with 2 bases between them. Germline assignment: CDR1 KGHSH and CDR2 LQKENI. CDR3 amino acids: CASSPQQETQYF. CDR3 DNA sequence: TGTGCCAGCTCACCACAACAAGAGACCCAGTACTTC.

This clonotype was observed many times. The rearrangement joins TRBV7-9 to TRBJ2-1; maybe TRBD1 (6 bases). CDR1 and CDR2 (germline): SEHNR, FQNEAQ (reference sequence). The CDR3 length is 19 residues. Deletions cut 0 bases from V and 0 bases from J, with 18 bases between. CDR3 sequence: CASSLAQLKDRISYNEQFF. The CDR3 bases are TGTGCCAGCAGCTTAGCCCAGTTAAAAGACAGGATCTCCTACAATGAGCAGTTCTTC.

This clonotype has just a few counts. The chain joins TRBV7-2 to TRBJ1-5; no reliable D call. This CDR3 spans 14 amino acids. CDR1 and CDR2 from the germline V gene are SGHTA and FQGNSA. Trimming removed 3 bases at V and 3 bases at J, with 9 bases between. The CDR3 protein is CASSFGPTNQPQHF. In nucleotides, the CDR3 is TGTGCCAGCAGCTTCGGGCCTACCAATCAGCCCCAGCATTTT.

The J gene is TRBJ1-2, the V gene TRBV10-3; D is undetermined. Germline CDR1 ENHRY, CDR2 SYGVKD. Deletions cut 11 bases from V and 2 bases from J, with 24 bases between. CDR3 length: 16 amino acids. Here the CDR3 DNA reads TGTGCCGCCACCACCCCTGGATCTGGGAGAAACTATGGCTACACCTTC. It translates to CAATTPGSGRNYGYTF.

This clonotype was detected ten times or more. The chain combines TRBV9 with TRBJ2-3; D is unresolved. Germline V lookup: CDR1 SGDLS, CDR2 YYNGEE. The CDR3 spans 16 residues. With 4 bases removed from V and 6 bases from J, the gap between germline ends came to 21 bases. This CDR3 is CASSSLTGQPGDTQYF. The CDR3 DNA sequence: TGTGCCAGCAGCTCTCTAACGGGCCAACCCGGGGATACGCAGTATTTT.

This clonotype was seen ten or more times. The rearrangement joins TRBV3-1 to TRBJ2-7, with D unresolved. Germline assignment: CDR1 LGHDT and CDR2 YNNKEL (reference sequence). Trimming removed 1 base at V and 1 base at J, with 2 bases between. The CDR3 totals 12 residues. The CDR3 is CASSQASYEQYF. CDR3 sequence (DNA): TGTGCCAGCAGCCAAGCTTCCTACGAGCAGTACTTC.

This clonotype appeared many times. The V and J genes are TRBV4-3 and TRBJ2-5; D might be TRBD2 (5 bases). The CDR3 is made up of 15 amino acids. Germline CDR1 reads LGHNA; CDR2 reads YSLEER. V was cut by 0 bases and J by 2 bases, with 10 bases left in between. The CDR3 is CASSQEWGVQETQYF. The DNA of the CDR3 is TGCGCCAGCAGCCAAGAATGGGGAGTACAAGAGACCCAGTACTTC.

This clonotype has only a few counts. V usage is TRBV12-3 or TRBV12-4 and J usage is TRBJ1-5; D not certain. The CDR3 extends over 12 amino acids. V was cut by 5 bases and J by 5 bases, with 7 bases left in between. The CDR3 loop is CASSPPYQPQHF. The CDR3 DNA follows: TGTGCCAGCAGTCCCCCATATCAGCCCCAGCATTTT.

This clonotype was observed at least ten times. The V gene is TRBV2, the J gene TRBJ1-2, with D perhaps TRBD1 (6 bases). V shed 7 bases and J shed 0 bases, with 18 bases lying between them. Germline V gene data show CDR1 as SNHLY and CDR2 as FYNNEI. The CDR3 is made up of 16 amino acids. The CDR3 is CASIKDRQIPNYGYTF. CDR3 coding DNA: TGTGCCAGCATTAAGGACAGACAAATACCTAACTATGGCTACACCTTC.

This clonotype was counted at least ten times. The chain carries TRBV20-1 and TRBJ2-1; 9 bases match TRBD2. The V gene end was trimmed by 0 bases and the J gene end by 2 bases; junction bases not matched to a gene: 5. Germline V gives CDR1 DFQATT, CDR2 SNEGSKA (reference sequence). The CDR3 extends over 16 amino acids. CDR3 nucleotides: TGCAGTGCTAGAGATAGGGCTAGCGGGACCTACAATGAGCAGTTCTTC. Translated, it gives CSARDRASGTYNEQFF.

This clonotype was seen more than once but under ten times. This chain connects TRBV12-3 or TRBV12-4 to TRBJ1-5, with D unresolved. The CDR3 spans 14 residues. V lost 3 bases to trimming and J lost 3 bases, with 9 bases between them. CDR3 sequence: CASSLLFPNQPQHF. CDR3 nucleotide sequence: TGTGCCAGCAGTTTGCTATTTCCCAATCAGCCCCAGCATTTT.

This clonotype appeared a few times. The chain has TRBV20-1 and TRBJ2-1, with D tentatively TRBD2 (7 bases). V shed 5 bases and J shed 6 bases, with 17 bases lying between them. This CDR3 is 14 amino acids long. Germline V gives CDR1 DFQATT, CDR2 SNEGSKA (reference sequence). The CDR3 coding sequence is TGCAGTGCTCCTCCCGGGGGGCCTGCCAATGAGCAGTTCTTC. Amino acids: CSAPPGGPANEQFF.

This clonotype has just a few counts. The rearrangement joins TRBV11-2 to TRBJ1-2; D gene uncertain. The germline V and J ends were trimmed by 10 bases and 4 bases, with 10 bases remaining between them. The germline CDR1 and CDR2 sequences are SGHAT and FQNNGV. This CDR3 contains 11 residues. CDR3 in DNA: TGTGCCACCCAGCTCTTCTATGGCTACACCTTC. Translated, it gives CATQLFYGYTF.

The chain employs TRBV28 and TRBJ2-7; the D gene could be TRBD1 or TRBD2 (6 bases each). The CDR3 is made up of 15 amino acids. Trimming pared 6 bases from V and 3 bases from J, leaving 18 bases between. Germline CDR1 reads MDHEN; CDR2 reads SYDVKM. This CDR3 reads CASSRGQGHFYEQYF. In DNA, the CDR3 is TGTGCCAGCAGCCGGGGGCAGGGACACTTCTACGAGCAGTACTTC.

This clonotype was recorded many times. The chain couples TRBV30 to TRBJ2-5, with D perhaps matching TRBD1 or TRBD2 (5 bases each). Trimming stripped 2 bases from V and 5 bases from J, with 6 bases between. This CDR3 comprises 11 residues. Germline V gene sequence: CDR1 GTSNPN, CDR2 SVGIG (reference sequence). The CDR3 nucleotides are TGTGCCTGGAGTTGGGGGGAGACCCAGTACTTC. It is translated as CAWSWGETQYF.

This clonotype was found many times. The V gene is TRBV11-1, the J gene TRBJ2-7; TRBD1 or TRBD2 may be the D gene (5 bases each). CDR3 length: 14 amino acids. CDR1 and CDR2 (germline): SGHAT, FQDESV (reference sequence). Trimming stripped 7 bases from V and 2 bases from J, with 15 bases between. In nucleotides, the CDR3 is TGTGCCAGCACACCCGGGACGTCAGCCTACGAGCAGTACTTC. It yields the protein CASTPGTSAYEQYF.

The sample holds many counts of this clonotype. This chain uses TRBV18 with TRBJ1-2; tentatively, D is TRBD1 (6 bases). Germline CDR1 reads KGHSH; CDR2 reads LQKENI. Trimming took off 4 bases at V and 3 bases at J, with 9 bases between the two ends. This CDR3 comprises 13 residues. As DNA, the CDR3 is TGTGCCAGCTCACTTCGGACAGACTATGGCTACACCTTC. Amino acids: CASSLRTDYGYTF.

A few counts support this clonotype. The rearrangement joins TRBV6-6 to TRBJ2-1, with a tentative D call TRBD2 (6 bases). In germline, CDR1 is MNHNY, CDR2 SVGAGI (reference sequence). The length of the CDR3 is 15 residues. With 1 base removed from V and 6 bases from J, the gap between germline ends came to 13 bases. CDR3 loop: CASSYWGVGANEQFF. The CDR3 DNA sequence: TGTGCCAGCAGTTACTGGGGGGTAGGGGCCAATGAGCAGTTCTTC.

The table lists this clonotype with many counts. The DNA of the CDR3 is TGCAGTGCTTTGGGTGCTAGCGGGGGGCCCAATGAGCAGTTCTTC. It encodes CSALGASGGPNEQFF. This chain uses TRBV20-1 with TRBJ2-1, with 11 bases aligning to TRBD2. The CDR3 is 15 amino acids. Germline CDR1 DFQATT, CDR2 SNEGSKA (reference sequence). J lost 6 bases, V lost 5 bases, and 9 bases had no gene match.

The chain recombines TRBV7-6 with TRBJ2-1, with D uncertain. V shed 6 bases and J shed 5 bases, with 8 bases lying between them. Germline V lookup: CDR1 SGHVS, CDR2 FNYEAQ. The CDR3 has 12 residues. DNA for the CDR3: TGTGCCAGCAGTCAACAGAACAATGAGCAGTTCTTC. This gives the protein CASSQQNNEQFF. Drawing the rest from reference TRBV7-6 and TRBJ2-1, the complete variable domain is GAGVSQSPRYKVTKRGQDVALRCDPISGHVSLYWYRQALGQGPEFLTYFNYEAQQDKSGLPNDRFSAERPEGSISTLTIQRTEQRDSAMYRCASSQQNNEQFFGPGTRLTVL.

This clonotype occurred many times. V usage is TRBV12-3 or TRBV12-4 and J usage is TRBJ1-1; D may be TRBD1 (6 bases). The CDR3 extends over 15 amino acids. Trimming left V 6 bases short and J 1 base short, with 15 bases between. The CDR3 coding sequence is TGTGCCAGCAGCCCAACCAGGGGAGGGAACACTGAAGCTTTCTTT. As protein: CASSPTRGGNTEAFF.